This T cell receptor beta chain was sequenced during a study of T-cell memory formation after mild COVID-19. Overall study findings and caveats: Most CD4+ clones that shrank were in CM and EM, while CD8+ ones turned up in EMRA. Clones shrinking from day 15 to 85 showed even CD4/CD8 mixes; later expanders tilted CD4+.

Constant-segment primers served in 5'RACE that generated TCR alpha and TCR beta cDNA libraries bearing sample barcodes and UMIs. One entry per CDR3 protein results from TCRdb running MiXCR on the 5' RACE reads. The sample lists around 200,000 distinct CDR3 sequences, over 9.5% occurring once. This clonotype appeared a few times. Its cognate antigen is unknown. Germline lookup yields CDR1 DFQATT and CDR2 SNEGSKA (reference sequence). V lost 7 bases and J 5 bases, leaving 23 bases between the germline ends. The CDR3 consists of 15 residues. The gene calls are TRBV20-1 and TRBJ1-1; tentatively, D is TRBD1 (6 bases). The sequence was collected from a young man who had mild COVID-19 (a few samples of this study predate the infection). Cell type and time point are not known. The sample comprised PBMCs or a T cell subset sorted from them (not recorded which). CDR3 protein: CSVQPGGRGWTEAFF. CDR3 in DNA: TGCAGTGTTCAACCGGGGGGGCGAGGGTGGACTGAAGCTTTCTTT.